These 30 T cell receptor beta chains share one sample of origin, sequenced in a study of control samples from healthy donors and cancer patients. Some clones are missing from TCRdb's copy, which holds only in-frame ones; the method was immunoSEQ multiplex PCR. The sample shows 70,000 to 80,000 clones, around nine tenths of them seen only once. The specimen was PBMCs. The receptors were gathered from a woman aged 60-70 years with head and neck cancer.

This clone was recorded only once. The chain has TRBV5-1 and TRBJ1-1; possible D gene TRBD1, 6 bases. Trimming left V 4 bases short and J 1 base short, with 11 bases between. This CDR3 comprises 14 residues. Per the germline V gene, CDR1 is SGHRS and CDR2 is YFSETQ. The CDR3 is CASSHREGNTEAFF. The CDR3 bases are TGCGCCAGCAGCCACAGGGAGGGGAACACTGAAGCTTTCTTT.

This chain links TRBV20-1 with TRBJ2-3; D possibly corresponds to TRBD1 (6 bases). The V gene's germline CDR1 is DFQATT and CDR2 SNEGSKA (reference sequence). V was trimmed by 3 bases and J by 2 bases, leaving 9 bases between them. The CDR3 is 13 amino acids. The CDR3 reads CSASTGTTDTQYF. CDR3 nucleotide sequence: TGCAGTGCTAGTACAGGGACCACAGATACGCAGTATTTT.

The J gene is TRBJ2-7, the V gene TRBV6-5; 9 nucleotides line up with TRBD2. The CDR3 is made up of 12 amino acids. The germline V gene has CDR1 MNHEY and CDR2 SVGAGI. CDR3 in DNA: TGTTCGGGGCGGGAGGGCCCCTACGAGCAGTACTTC. Its translation is CSGREGPYEQYF.

The CDR3 sequence is CATSDFPREGRETQYF. The CDR3 coding sequence is TGTGCCACCAGTGATTTCCCGCGGGAGGGCCGAGAGACCCAGTACTTC. V usage is TRBV24-1 and J usage is TRBJ2-5, with TRBD2 identical over 9 bases. Germline CDR1 reads KGHDR; CDR2 reads SFDVKD. The J segment lost 4 bases and the V segment lost 1 base, leaving 6 bases of the junction unmatched. The CDR3 covers 16 residues.

The J gene is TRBJ2-5, the V gene TRBV29-1, with 7 bases that match TRBD1. J gave up 2 bases and V 7 bases, and 4 bases lay outside the gene matches. The CDR3 length is 12 residues. Germline V gene lookup returns CDR1 SQVTM and CDR2 ANQGSEA. CDR3 protein: CSGRQGQETQYF. The CDR3 bases are TGCAGCGGGAGACAGGGTCAAGAGACCCAGTACTTC.

This chain links TRBV2 with TRBJ1-2, with 7 nucleotides matching TRBD1. Germline lookup yields CDR1 SNHLY and CDR2 FYNNEI. V lost 7 bases, J lost 6 bases, and 5 bases stayed unmatched. There are 12 residues in the CDR3. In DNA form, the CDR3 reads TGTGCCAGCATCCAGGGGGGAGATGGCTACACCTTC. Encoded protein: CASIQGGDGYTF.

To note about this clone: The sample contains more than one DNA sequence encoding this CDR3. The V gene is TRBV6-5, the J gene TRBJ2-7, with D possibly being TRBD1 or TRBD2 (5 bases each). Per the germline V gene, CDR1 is MNHEY and CDR2 is SVGAGI. With 2 bases removed from V and 4 bases from J, the gap between germline ends came to 12 bases. The CDR3 sequence is 14 residues long. The CDR3 DNA reads as TGTGCCAGCAGTTACCAGACAGAGGGATACGAGCAGTACTTC. Protein product: CASSYQTEGYEQYF.

This chain connects TRBV29-1 to TRBJ2-2; D remains unclear. Germline V lookup: CDR1 SQVTM, CDR2 ANQGSEA. The CDR3 consists of 12 residues. The germline V and J ends were trimmed by 5 bases and 6 bases, with 10 bases remaining between them. Here the CDR3 DNA reads TGCAGCGTTTCTCGCGTCCCCGGGGAGCTGTTTTTT. Residues: CSVSRVPGELFF.

This clone was observed a single time. The V and J genes are TRBV7-9 and TRBJ1-3; D remains ambiguous. The CDR3 totals 17 residues. Germline CDR1 SEHNR, CDR2 FQNEAQ (reference sequence). V was shortened by 5 bases and J by 0 bases, with 17 bases between the two germline ends. CDR3 sequence reads: CASSNSLNSYSGNTIYF. CDR3 coding DNA: TGTGCCAGCAGCAATTCCCTTAACTCATACTCTGGAAACACCATATATTTT. Looking up the rest from reference TRBV7-9 and TRBJ1-3 gives the full variable domain: DTGVSQNPRHKITKRGQNVTFRCDPISEHNRLYWYRQTLGQGPEFLTYFQNEAQLEKSRLLSDRFSAERPKGSFSTLEIQRTEQGDSAMYLCASSNSLNSYSGNTIYFGEGSWLTVV.

In DNA form, the CDR3 reads TGTGCCAGCAGCCAAGAAACTAGCGGATACTACAATGAGCAGTTCTTC. Encoded protein: CASSQETSGYYNEQFF. The chain is built from TRBV3-1 (or the pseudogene TRBV3-2) and TRBJ2-1; 8 nucleotides align to TRBD2. The germline V gene encodes CDR1 LGHDT and CDR2 YNNKEL (reference sequence). With V trimmed by 0 bases and J by 3 bases, 4 bases remained unmatched. This CDR3 comprises 16 residues.

The V gene is TRBV7-2, the J gene TRBJ2-7, with TRBD2 matching 7 bases. The germline V gene encodes CDR1 SGHTA and CDR2 FQGNSA. J lost 4 bases, V lost 8 bases, and 14 bases had no gene match. The CDR3 contains 15 residues. CDR3 DNA sequence: TGTGCCAGCGCTCTCCTAGGGCGGGAGACTTACGAGCAGTACTTC. Translated, it gives CASALLGRETYEQYF.

The chain carries TRBV5-4 and TRBJ1-2; D might be TRBD1 (5 bases). This CDR3 has 14 residues. V dropped 3 bases and J dropped 6 bases, with 15 bases sitting between them. Looked up from germline, CDR1 is SGHNT and CDR2 is YYREEE (reference sequence). The CDR3 DNA is TGTGCCAGCAGCTCGGGACCCCAAAGAGATGGCTACACCTTC. Protein sequence: CASSSGPQRDGYTF. Full variable domain (missing parts from reference TRBV5-4 and TRBJ1-2): ETGVTQSPTHLIKTRGQQVTLRCSSQSGHNTVSWYQQALGQGPQFIFQYYREEENGRGNFPPRFSGLQFPNYSSELNVNALELDDSALYLCASSSGPQRDGYTFGSGTRLTVV.

The chain recombines TRBV5-4 with TRBJ2-1; unclear D gene. Trimming took 5 bases from V and 8 from J, leaving 17 bases between them. The CDR3 is 14 amino acids. Germline CDR1 and CDR2: SGHNT and YYREEE (reference sequence). This chain's CDR3 is CASRAQNLQDEQFF. CDR3 nucleotide sequence: TGTGCCAGCAGAGCCCAAAACCTCCAGGATGAGCAGTTCTTC.

The chain links TRBV5-4 to TRBJ2-1; TRBD1 matches 7 bases. CDR3 length: 15 residues. Trimming cost V 0 bases and J 5 bases; bases outside gene matches: 5. Per germline, CDR1 SGHNT and CDR2 YYREEE (reference sequence). In DNA form, the CDR3 reads TGTGCCAGCAGCTTGGACCCGGGACAGCACAATGAGCAGTTCTTC. Encoded protein: CASSLDPGQHNEQFF.

The chain couples TRBV9 to TRBJ1-1; 7 nucleotides align to TRBD1. This CDR3 comprises 15 residues. Germline loops: CDR1 SGDLS, CDR2 YYNGEE. V lost 4 bases to trimming and J lost 4 bases; unmatched junction nucleotides: 10. For the CDR3, the DNA is TGTGCCAGCAGCCCCCACAGGGGTATCGGCACTGAAGCTTTCTTT. This codes for CASSPHRGIGTEAFF.

This chain joins TRBV30 and TRBJ1-6; D is perhaps TRBD1 (6 bases). V lost 0 bases and J lost 10, with 13 bases in between. In germline, CDR1 is GTSNPN, CDR2 SVGIG (reference sequence). The CDR3 spans 14 residues. CDR3: CAWSVNRVGSPLHF. CDR3 nucleotides: TGTGCCTGGAGTGTAAACAGGGTTGGGTCACCCCTCCACTTT.

The V and J genes are TRBV5-4 and TRBJ1-1; D ambiguous. This CDR3 is built from 14 residues. CDR1 and CDR2 (germline): SGHNT, YYREEE (reference sequence). V was shortened by 5 bases and J by 3 bases, with 14 bases between the two germline ends. The CDR3 spells CASRREVGDTEAFF. The CDR3 DNA reads as TGTGCCAGCAGACGGGAGGTCGGCGACACTGAAGCTTTCTTT. The whole variable domain, filled in from reference TRBV5-4 and TRBJ1-1, reads ETGVTQSPTHLIKTRGQQVTLRCSSQSGHNTVSWYQQALGQGPQFIFQYYREEENGRGNFPPRFSGLQFPNYSSELNVNALELDDSALYLCASRREVGDTEAFFGQGTRLTVV.

The chain carries TRBV9 and TRBJ2-2; no firm D call. Germline CDR1 reads SGDLS; CDR2 reads YYNGEE. V gave up 6 bases and J gave up 2 bases, with 8 bases separating them. This CDR3 contains 13 residues. The CDR3 here is CASTTLNTGELFF. CDR3 DNA sequence: TGTGCCAGCACCACCCTAAACACCGGGGAGCTGTTTTTT.

This clone has only a few counts. The chain employs TRBV5-4 and TRBJ1-4, with TRBD1 as a possible D gene (5 bases). CDR3 length equals 16 residues. V shed 0 bases and J shed 2 bases, with 11 bases lying between them. Germline loops: CDR1 SGHNT, CDR2 YYREEE (reference sequence). The CDR3 DNA follows: TGTGCCAGCAGCTTGGAACCCCGGGGCACTAATGAAAAACTGTTTTTT. Residues: CASSLEPRGTNEKLFF.

The V call is TRBV4-1, the J call TRBJ1-1, with 7 bases aligning to TRBD1. Germline V gene lookup returns CDR1 MGHRA and CDR2 YSYEKL. The CDR3 sequence is 15 residues long. V shed 3 bases, J shed 4 bases, and the junction held 8 bases outside the gene matches. This chain's CDR3 is CASSQGTVLVTEAFF. The CDR3 nucleotides are TGCGCCAGCAGCCAGGGGACAGTGTTGGTCACTGAAGCTTTCTTT.

This clone was recorded once. The chain has TRBV6-5 and TRBJ1-5; TRBD1 matches at 8 bases. J was trimmed by 7 bases and V by 6 bases; bases with no gene match: 8. From germline, CDR1 is MNHEY and CDR2 SVGAGI. This CDR3 comprises 14 residues. The CDR3 region is CASRRQGRQQPQHF. In DNA form, the CDR3 reads TGTGCCAGCAGACGACAGGGGCGCCAGCAGCCCCAGCATTTT.

CDR3 sequence reads: CASSYSTMGRNEQFF. CDR3 bases: TGTGCCAGCAGTTACTCGACCATGGGGCGAAATGAGCAGTTCTTC. The rearrangement links TRBV6-2 or TRBV6-3 to TRBJ2-1; maybe TRBD1 (5 bases). This CDR3 is built from 15 residues. CDR1 and CDR2 (germline): MNHEY, SVGEGT. The V end was cut by 0 bases, the J end by 7 bases, with 13 bases between.

The chain is built from TRBV3-1 (or the pseudogene TRBV3-2) and TRBJ1-5; possibly TRBD1 for D (6 bases). The V and J ends lost 4 bases and 9 bases respectively, with 19 bases between them. Germline V lookup: CDR1 LGHDT, CDR2 YNNKEL (reference sequence). CDR3 length: 15 residues. CDR3 loop: CASSPLLTGYWPQHF. As DNA, the CDR3 is TGTGCCAGCAGCCCCCTACTGACAGGCTATTGGCCCCAGCATTTT.

The genes are TRBV9 and TRBJ2-5, with no clear D. The CDR3 sequence is 12 residues long. The germline V gene encodes CDR1 SGDLS and CDR2 YYNGEE. V shed 4 bases and J shed 2 bases, with 6 bases lying between them. CDR3 sequence reads: CASSRGQETQYF. The CDR3 DNA follows: TGTGCCAGCAGCAGAGGACAAGAGACCCAGTACTTC.

The V gene is TRBV10-3, the J gene TRBJ1-2; D gene ambiguous. Germline V gene lookup returns CDR1 ENHRY and CDR2 SYGVKD. The CDR3 runs 14 residues. V lost 2 bases to trimming and J lost 7 bases, with 14 bases between them. In DNA form, the CDR3 reads TGTGCCATCAGTGAGCCGAACGCTGGGTTTGGCTACACCTTC. Its translation: CAISEPNAGFGYTF.

The CDR3 nucleotides read TGTGCCAGCAGTTACAGGGGACAGGGAGGGCCTGAAGCTTTCTTT. It codes for CASSYRGQGGPEAFF. The chain links TRBV6-5 to TRBJ1-1, with 9 bases lining up with TRBD1. CDR1 is MNHEY, CDR2 SVGAGI, per germline. This CDR3 region has 15 residues. Losses at the gene ends were 2 bases for V and 6 bases for J; bases not matched to a gene: 7.

The chain uses TRBV6-2 or TRBV6-3 and TRBJ2-7; 11 bases are shared with TRBD2. The germline gives CDR1 MNHEY, CDR2 SVGEGT. This CDR3 contains 19 residues. The V segment lost 6 bases and the J segment 1 base; nucleotides outside the gene matches: 17. The CDR3 coding sequence is TGTGCCAGCAGCTCGGCCATAGCGGGAGGGCCGGATCTTTCCTACGAGCAGTACTTC. This sequence encodes CASSSAIAGGPDLSYEQYF.

V and J are TRBV27 and TRBJ2-1; D ambiguous. With 4 bases removed from V and 2 bases from J, the gap between germline ends came to 6 bases. Germline V gives CDR1 MNHEY, CDR2 SMNVEV (reference sequence). There are 13 residues in the CDR3. CDR3 amino acids: CASSSYPYNEQFF. Written as DNA, the CDR3 is TGTGCCAGCAGTTCTTACCCCTACAATGAGCAGTTCTTC.

This chain uses TRBV24-1 with TRBJ2-4, with D maybe TRBD1 (6 bases). CDR1 and CDR2 from the germline V gene are KGHDR and SFDVKD. Trimming left V 2 bases short and J 0 bases short, with 10 bases between. The CDR3 loop spans 16 amino acids. CDR3 protein: CATSDYRDLAKNIQYF. The DNA of the CDR3 is TGTGCCACCAGTGATTACAGGGACCTAGCCAAAAACATTCAGTACTTC.

The chain links TRBV19 to TRBJ2-3; 10 nucleotides agree with TRBD2. This CDR3 is built from 17 residues. Losses at the gene ends were 2 bases for V and 0 bases for J; bases not matched to a gene: 5. Germline-derived CDR1 and CDR2 are LNHDA and SQIVND (reference sequence). CDR3 sequence reads: CASSITRLAGSTDTQYF. The CDR3 DNA is TGTGCCAGTAGTATAACGAGACTAGCGGGTAGCACAGATACGCAGTATTTT.